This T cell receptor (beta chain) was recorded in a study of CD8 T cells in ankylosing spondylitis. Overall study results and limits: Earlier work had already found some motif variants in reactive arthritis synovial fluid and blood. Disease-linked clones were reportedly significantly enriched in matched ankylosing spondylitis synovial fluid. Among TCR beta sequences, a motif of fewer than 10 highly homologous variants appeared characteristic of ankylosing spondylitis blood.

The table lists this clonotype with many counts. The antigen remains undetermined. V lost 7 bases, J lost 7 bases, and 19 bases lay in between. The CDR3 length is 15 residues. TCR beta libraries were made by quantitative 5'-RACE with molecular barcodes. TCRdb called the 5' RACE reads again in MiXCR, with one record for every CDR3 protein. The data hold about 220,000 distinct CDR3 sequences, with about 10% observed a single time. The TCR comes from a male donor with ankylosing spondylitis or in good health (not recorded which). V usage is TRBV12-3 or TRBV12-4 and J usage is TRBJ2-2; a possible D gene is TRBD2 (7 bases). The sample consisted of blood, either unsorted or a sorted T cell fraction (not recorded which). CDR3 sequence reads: CASTTRGGQIGELFF. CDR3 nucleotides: TGTGCCAGCACTACTAGGGGGGGGCAGATCGGGGAGCTGTTTTTT.